This T cell receptor beta chain was captured in a study of identical twins (dated by TCRdb to 2016 to 2018). In terms of the full investigation: To test whether fetal clonotypes persist, the study used deep sequencing on TCR alpha and beta repertoires from monozygotic twins, unrelated adults of various ages, and cord blood. To rule out contamination, the twin experiments were replicated at different times with different library preparation protocols.

The library was obtained by 5' RACE. The sample was run on an Illumina HiSeq 2000. Template switching added a universal primer binding site, and the final cDNA carried a unique molecular identifier that allowed TCR cDNA molecules to be counted accurately. Specific primers in the conserved constant-segment region were used to synthesize first-strand cDNA for TCR alpha and beta chains. To control for contamination, every cDNA library was double barcoded, receiving both a SMART-Mk sample barcode and Illumina barcodes. Two successive PCR steps introduced TruSeq adapter sequences along with Illumina sample barcodes. The Illumina HiSeq platform was used with custom primers to sequence TCR alpha and beta cDNA libraries. The study's own analysis went as follows. MiGEC processed the raw reads to extract unique molecular identifiers, while MiXCR was used to determine the CDR3 positions. Recombination models were inferred per individual with the repgenHMM and IGoR tools using an EM algorithm. Shared clonotype analysis was performed with the tcR package in R, normalizing sharing by the product of cloneset sizes. Out-of-frame nonproductive sequences were analyzed to study raw recombination free of thymic and clonal selection effects. TCRdb itself trimmed the public reads at Q25 with fastp, ran MiXCR and retained productive beta chains. All rows with the same CDR3 protein become a single entry with the most common DNA and genes. TCRdb's processing, not the authors' own work, is the source of the V and J calls. This sample comprises hundreds of thousands of distinct CDR3 sequences, 8.6% of them detected only once. The leading ten clones occupy roughly 0.97% of the sample.

Paper-wide results and their limitations: Abundant cord blood beta clonotypes had fewer insertions, young adult naive repertoires showed a similar but weaker trend, and memory repertoires showed no such trend. Because the same donors could not be followed over many years, the conclusions relied on cross-sectional statistical analysis. In monozygotic twins, recombination models systematically underestimated out-of-frame TCR alpha sharing, but the models matched the sharing seen between unrelated individuals. Invariant T cells such as MAIT and iNKT could partly confound zero-insertion analyses, although diverse VJ usage argued against such confounding for most clonotypes. Compared with coincidental sharing between unrelated individuals, an excess of low generation-probability sequences was observed among out-of-frame TCR alpha sequences shared between twins. In beta out-of-frame sequences, excess twin sharing was weaker, because having fewer shared sequences lowered the signal-to-noise ratio.

The CDR3 sequence holds 15 residues, the cysteine and phenylalanine included. Just the 45-base CDR3 DNA is kept, in frame starting at base 1. Trimming takes 0 bases off V and 4 bases off J; junction bases not matched to a gene: 3. Sequences WNHNN (CDR1) and SYGVQD (CDR2) are obtained from the germline V gene (reference sequence). This clonotype was detected only a few times. Its antigen is unknown. No clone much larger than this one lies a single base away; base qualities are absent. All donors were healthy Caucasians. Three pairs of female monozygotic twins, all aged about 18 to 29 years, were included in the twin cohort. Peripheral blood mononuclear cells were the source from which RNA for the TCR libraries was isolated. The data also belong to a second study, concerning yellow fever vaccine responses in identical twins. As described in the second report: The T cell response to vaccination in identical twins was reported by the authors to appear partly convergent and partly personalized. In the study, vaccine-responding T cell clones were precisely tracked in identical twins.

Here the chain combines TRBV10-1 and TRBJ2-1; TRBD1 aligns with 7 central bases. The TCR originated in a woman under 30 in good health. The source material was PBMCs. DNA sequence: TGCGCCAGCAGTGAGTCGACAGGGTTGTACAATGAGCAGTTCTTC. Its product reads: CASSESTGLYNEQFF.